What follows are 5 T cell receptor beta chains derived from one specimen sequenced in a study of blood T cell repertoires in COVID-19. Sequenced by immunoSEQ multiplex PCR; TCRdb stores in-frame clones only, minus some. The sample includes 200,000 to 250,000 clones, about four fifths seen only once; the top ten take approximately 3.6%. The sequenced material came from PBMCs or T cells enriched from blood (not recorded which). The receptors derive from a woman aged 60-70 years who had recovered from COVID-19.

The chain has TRBV11-2 and TRBJ1-4; D unclear. The CDR3 extends over 15 amino acids. Trimming shortened V by 2 bases and J by 8 bases, and 15 bases separated the two germline ends. Germline V gene sequence: CDR1 SGHAT, CDR2 FQNNGV. CDR3: CASSLSGWPEEKLFF. CDR3 nucleotides: TGTGCCAGCAGCTTATCCGGGTGGCCAGAGGAAAAACTGTTTTTT.

The chain employs TRBV5-6 and TRBJ2-5; 9 bases are a match to TRBD2. V lost 4 bases, J lost 3 bases, and 7 bases stayed unmatched. The length of the CDR3 is 15 residues. Germline V gene data show CDR1 as SGHDT and CDR2 as YYEEEE. CDR3 loop: CASSPRTSAKETQYF. CDR3 nucleotide sequence: TGTGCCAGCAGCCCTCGGACTAGCGCAAAAGAGACCCAGTACTTC.

CDR3 loop: CASGFEQGAGNQPQHF. In DNA, the CDR3 is TGTGCTAGTGGTTTCGAACAGGGGGCAGGCAATCAGCCCCAGCATTTT. The rearrangement uses TRBV12-5 and TRBJ1-5, with 9 bases fitting TRBD1. The ends lost 3 bases at V and 2 bases at J; junction bases unmatched: 5. The length of the CDR3 is 16 residues. CDR1 LGHNT and CDR2 FRNRAP come from the germline V gene.

In regard to this clone: Other nucleotide sequences in the sample specify the same CDR3. This chain joins TRBV4-3 and TRBJ1-3, with D uncertain. CDR3 length: 16 amino acids. Trimming shortened V by 0 bases and J by 0 bases, and 9 bases separated the two germline ends. Germline-derived CDR1 and CDR2 are LGHNA and YSLEER. CDR3 region: CASSQDRGISGNTIYF. Here the CDR3 DNA reads TGCGCCAGCAGCCAAGATCGAGGGATCTCTGGAAACACCATATATTTT.

In its sample, this clone was seen a few times. The V and J genes are TRBV3-1 (or the pseudogene TRBV3-2) and TRBJ2-3; TRBD2 matches at 12 bases. The CDR3 runs 18 residues. CDR1 is LGHDT, CDR2 YNNKEL, per germline (reference sequence). The V gene end was trimmed by 4 bases and the J gene end by 8 bases; junction bases not matched to a gene: 16. The CDR3 DNA follows: TGTGCCAGCAGCCGCCTAACCCTAGCGGGGGGGCCTCGTGTTACGCAGTATTTT. Encoded protein: CASSRLTLAGGPRVTQYF.